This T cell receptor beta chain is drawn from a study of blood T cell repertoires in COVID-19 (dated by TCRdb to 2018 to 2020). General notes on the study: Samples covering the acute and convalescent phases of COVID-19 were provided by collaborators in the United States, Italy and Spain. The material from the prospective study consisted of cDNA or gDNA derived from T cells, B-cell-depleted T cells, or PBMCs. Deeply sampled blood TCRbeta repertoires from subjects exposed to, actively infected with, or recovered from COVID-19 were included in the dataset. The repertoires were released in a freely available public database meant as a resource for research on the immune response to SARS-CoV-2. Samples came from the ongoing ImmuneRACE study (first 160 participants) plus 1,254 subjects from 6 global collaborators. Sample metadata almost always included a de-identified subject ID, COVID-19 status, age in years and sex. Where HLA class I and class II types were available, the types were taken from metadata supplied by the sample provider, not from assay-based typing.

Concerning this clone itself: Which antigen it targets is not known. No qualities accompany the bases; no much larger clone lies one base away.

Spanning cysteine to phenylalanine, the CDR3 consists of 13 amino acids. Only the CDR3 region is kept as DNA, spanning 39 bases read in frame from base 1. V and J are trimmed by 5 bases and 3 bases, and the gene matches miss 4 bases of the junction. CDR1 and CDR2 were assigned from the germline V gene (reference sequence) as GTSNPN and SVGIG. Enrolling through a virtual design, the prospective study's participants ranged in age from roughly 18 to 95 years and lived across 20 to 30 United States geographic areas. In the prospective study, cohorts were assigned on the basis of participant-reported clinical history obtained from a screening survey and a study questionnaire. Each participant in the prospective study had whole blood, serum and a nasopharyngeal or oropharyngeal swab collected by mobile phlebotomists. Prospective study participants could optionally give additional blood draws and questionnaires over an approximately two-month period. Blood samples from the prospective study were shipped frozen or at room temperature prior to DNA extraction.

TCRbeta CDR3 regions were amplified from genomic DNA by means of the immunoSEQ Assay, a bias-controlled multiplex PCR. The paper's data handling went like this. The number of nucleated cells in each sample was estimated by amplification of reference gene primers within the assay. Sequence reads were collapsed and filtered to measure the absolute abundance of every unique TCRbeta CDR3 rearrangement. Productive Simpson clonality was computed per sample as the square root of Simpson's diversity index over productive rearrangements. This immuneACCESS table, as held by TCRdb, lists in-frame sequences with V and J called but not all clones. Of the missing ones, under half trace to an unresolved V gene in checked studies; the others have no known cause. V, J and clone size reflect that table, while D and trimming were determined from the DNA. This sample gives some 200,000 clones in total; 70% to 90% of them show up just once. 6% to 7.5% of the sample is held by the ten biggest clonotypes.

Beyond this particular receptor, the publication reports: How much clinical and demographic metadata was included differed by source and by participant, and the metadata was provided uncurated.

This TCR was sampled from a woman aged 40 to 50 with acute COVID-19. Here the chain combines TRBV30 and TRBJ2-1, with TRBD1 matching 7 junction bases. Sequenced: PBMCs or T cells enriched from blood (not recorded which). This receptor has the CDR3 CAWETGNYNEQFF. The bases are TGTGCCTGGGAGACAGGGAACTACAATGAGCAGTTCTTC.